This T cell receptor (beta chain) was sequenced in a study of blood T cell repertoires in COVID-19. For the study at large: Specimens from acute and convalescent COVID-19 originated in the United States, Italy and Spain.

Enrolled through a virtual design, the participants were between about 18 and 100 years of age and came from 24 US areas. Categorization into cohorts depended on clinical history that participants reported. As processed by the authors: Cell counts per sample came from amplifying reference gene primers. Measured with immunoSEQ multiplex PCR; TCRdb has only the in-frame clones, and not every one. The V and J calls and clone size were taken over from that table, and D and trimming were inferred from the DNA. The sample carries about 310,000 clones, approximately 90% recorded once. The CDR3 sequence is 12 residues long. Per germline, CDR1 MDHEN and CDR2 SYDVKM. V dropped 2 bases and J dropped 5 bases, with 4 bases sitting between them.

Sequenced input: PBMCs or T cells enriched from blood (not recorded which). The TCR sequence derives from a woman aged 18-35 years who had recovered from COVID-19. The chain employs TRBV28 and TRBJ1-5; no clear D gene. The CDR3 sequence is CASSLTYQPQHF. CDR3 in DNA: TGTGCCAGCAGTTTAACATATCAGCCCCAGCATTTT. The complete variable domain, with remaining parts taken from reference TRBV28 and TRBJ1-5, reads DVKVTQSSRYLVKRTGEKVFLECVQDMDHENMFWYRQDPGLGLRLIYFSYDVKMKEKGDIPEGYSVSREKKERFSLILESASTNQTSMYLCASSLTYQPQHFGDGTRLSIL.